These T cell receptor beta chains were read from a single sample in a study of blood T cell repertoires in COVID-19. Measured with immunoSEQ multiplex PCR; TCRdb has only the in-frame clones, and not every one. The table records 150,000 to 200,000 clones, under 90% of them present only once. What was sequenced was PBMCs or T cells enriched from blood (not recorded which). The receptors here all came from a man aged 50 or older who had recovered from COVID-19. Both conserved end residues are part of each CDR3. The D gene is left open where the match is weak. Size values are once, few and many counts, or a class for expanded clones, and some rows have none.

>TRBD2|TRBV4-1|TRBJ2-5|NA
CASSPEPQRGDRTGGTQYF
TGCGCCAGCAGCCCCGAACCTCAGCGGGGGGACCGAACGGGAGGGACCCAGTACTTC
>TRBD1|TRBV7-9|TRBJ1-1|NA
CASSRPSDRGILGEAFF
TGTGCCAGCAGCCGACCTTCGGACAGGGGCATACTCGGTGAAGCTTTCTTT
>NA|TRBV6-7|TRBJ1-2|NA
CASPDCTTSYGYTF
TGTGCCAGCCCCGACTGCACCACCTCCTATGGCTACACCTTC
>TRBD1|TRBV5-1|TRBJ2-1|NA
CASSPDGTGKKNEQFF
TGCGCCAGCAGCCCGGACGGGACAGGGAAAAAAAATGAGCAGTTCTTC
>TRBD1|TRBV19|TRBJ1-1|NA
CASSAFRGPGAFF
TGTGCCAGTAGTGCATTCAGGGGGCCGGGGGCTTTCTTT
>NA|TRBV10-1|TRBJ2-3|NA
CASSDPSTDTQYF
TGCGCCAGCAGTGACCCTAGCACAGATACGCAGTATTTT
>TRBD1|TRBV3-1/TRBV3-2|TRBJ2-3|NA
CASSPGGAFSDTQYF
TGTGCCAGCAGCCCAGGGGGCGCTTTTTCAGATACGCAGTATTTT
>NA|TRBV6-2/TRBV6-3|TRBJ1-6|NA
CASSYSIFSLNSPLHF
TGTGCCAGCAGTTACTCGATTTTCAGTCTGAATTCACCCCTCCACTTT
>TRBD2|TRBV9|TRBJ2-6|NA
CASSAGTNAGANVLTF
TGTGCCAGCAGCGCCGGGACTAACGCTGGGGCCAACGTCCTGACTTTC
>NA|TRBV30|TRBJ2-7|NA
CAWKRGEGQYF
TGTGCCTGGAAGAGGGGGGAGGGGCAGTACTTC
>TRBD1|TRBV7-6|TRBJ2-7|NA
CASSLDRASYEQYF
TGTGCCAGCAGCCTGGACAGGGCCTCCTACGAGCAGTACTTC
>TRBD1|TRBV6-2/TRBV6-3|TRBJ1-5|NA
CASSPGGTGAGQPQHF
TGTGCCAGCAGTCCCGGGGGTACAGGGGCGGGTCAGCCCCAGCATTTT
>NA|TRBV28|TRBJ1-2|NA
CASSLFRVGADYGYTF
TGTGCCAGCAGTTTATTTAGGGTGGGGGCTGATTATGGCTACACCTTC
>TRBD1|TRBV14|TRBJ1-6|NA
CASSQEGGQGRSPLHF
TGTGCCAGCAGCCAAGAAGGGGGACAGGGGAGGTCACCCCTCCACTTT
>NA|TRBV6-5|TRBJ1-4|NA
CASSLGGANEKLFF
TGTGCCAGCAGTTTGGGGGGGGCTAATGAAAAACTGTTTTTT
>TRBD1|TRBV4-1|TRBJ1-4|once
CASSYGTATNEKLFF
TGCGCCAGCAGCTACGGGACAGCCACGAATGAAAAACTGTTTTTT
>TRBD1|TRBV9|TRBJ2-5|NA
CASSAGQGETQYF
TGTGCCAGCAGCGCCGGACAGGGAGAGACCCAGTACTTC
>NA|TRBV10-3|TRBJ1-5|NA
CAISPVQGINQPQHF
TGTGCCATCAGTCCCGTACAGGGCATTAATCAGCCCCAGCATTTT
>NA|TRBV18|TRBJ1-2|NA
CASSPLLFGSWSLGDYGYTF
TGTGCCAGCTCACCACTTTTATTTGGGAGTTGGTCCCTAGGAGACTATGGCTACACCTTC
>TRBD2|TRBV11-2|TRBJ2-5|NA
CASSSTSGGPRYF
TGTGCCAGCAGCTCCACTAGCGGGGGGCCGCGGTACTTC
>TRBD1|TRBV3-1/TRBV3-2|TRBJ2-5|NA
CASSRQPDREYYETQYF
TGTGCCAGCAGCCGCCAACCGGACAGGGAGTACTACGAGACCCAGTACTTC
>NA|TRBV19|TRBJ2-6|few
CASSKVRQAYSGANVLTF
TGTGCCAGTAGTAAGGTTCGGCAGGCCTACTCTGGGGCCAACGTCCTGACTTTC
>NA|TRBV11-3|TRBJ2-2|NA
CASSPRVNTGELFF
TGTGCCAGCAGCCCCAGGGTGAACACCGGGGAGCTGTTTTTT
>NA|TRBV4-2|TRBJ1-5|once
CASSQEGSGSGSNQPQHF
TGTGCCAGCAGCCAAGAAGGGTCAGGGTCAGGGAGCAATCAGCCCCAGCATTTT
>TRBD1|TRBV2|TRBJ1-2|once
CASSEDRLSYTF
TGTGCCAGCAGTGAGGACAGGTTGAGCTACACCTTC
>NA|TRBV29-1|TRBJ1-1|NA
CSVRGNTEAFF
TGCAGCGTCAGGGGGAACACTGAAGCTTTCTTT
>TRBD1|TRBV11-3|TRBJ2-2|NA
CASSFGQGSPGELFF
TGTGCCAGCAGCTTCGGACAGGGCTCCCCCGGGGAGCTGTTTTTT